This T cell receptor (beta chain) was obtained from a study of blood T cell repertoires in COVID-19. Only in-frame clones appear in the TCRdb table, and some are missing; sequencing was by immunoSEQ multiplex PCR. The profile shows some 420,000 clones, 75% to 90% of them singletons. This clone was counted between two and nine times. The V and J ends lost 3 bases and 7 bases, in that order; junction bases with no gene match: 7. CDR3 length equals 16 residues. Germline-derived CDR1 and CDR2 are MNHNS and SASEGT. The chain joins TRBV6-1 to TRBJ2-2, with 11 bases aligning to TRBD2. This receptor was identified in a man aged 30 to 45 who had recovered from COVID-19. Sequencing input: PBMCs or T cells enriched from blood (not recorded which). In DNA, the CDR3 is TGTGCCAGCAGTGAGCCTAGCGGGAGGATCGGCGGGGAGCTGTTTTTT. It encodes CASSEPSGRIGGELFF.